This entry describes one T cell receptor (beta chain). Germline CDR1 and CDR2: GTSNPN and SVGIG (reference sequence). The V end was cut by 0 bases, the J end by 5 bases, with 8 bases between. CDR3 size: 13 residues. This entry comes from a study of control samples from healthy donors and cancer patients. Here immunoSEQ multiplex PCR was the method, and the copy in TCRdb shows in-frame clones only, minus some. This sample has 100,000 to 120,000 clones, with about 80% found just once. The receptor's source is a man aged 18 to 29 in good health. The sequencing input was blood. This sequence joins TRBV30 and TRBJ2-1; D might be TRBD1 (5 bases). DNA for the CDR3: TGTGCCTGGAGTGTGATCAGGGACAATGAGCAGTTCTTC. It is translated as CAWSVIRDNEQFF.